One and the same sample provided the 6 T cell receptor beta chains below, sequenced in a study of OX40 agonist ivuxolimab in advanced cancers. This table comes from immunoSEQ multiplex PCR, and its TCRdb copy is limited to in-frame clones, with some not included. Among approximately 60,000 clones listed, approximately 86% were seen once. Sequencing used CD4+ or CD8+ T cells sorted from blood, obtained in a trial of the OX40 agonist ivuxolimab. All receptors come from an adult with an advanced solid tumor such as melanoma, head and neck, liver or kidney cancer.

This chain joins TRBV5-8 and TRBJ2-1; no reliable D call. Per germline, CDR1 SGHTS and CDR2 YDEGEE. This CDR3 has 12 residues. Trimming removed 0 bases at V and 6 bases at J, with 4 bases between. The CDR3 nucleotides are TGTGCCAGCAGCTTGGTTGTCAATGAGCAGTTCTTC. It is translated as CASSLVVNEQFF.

The chain carries TRBV6-1 and TRBJ2-7, with TRBD1 as a possible D gene (5 bases). CDR3 length: 13 residues. The germline V gene encodes CDR1 MNHNS and CDR2 SASEGT. V lost 2 bases to trimming and J lost 9 bases, with 14 bases between them. CDR3 in amino acids: CASSEKGAEGQYF. The CDR3 DNA is TGTGCCAGCAGTGAAAAAGGGGCCGAAGGGCAGTACTTC.

V gene TRBV27 combines with J gene TRBJ2-7, with 10 bases that match TRBD2. This CDR3 has 16 residues. V was clipped by 5 bases and J by 6 bases; unmatched bases: 13. Germline values: CDR1 MNHEY, CDR2 SMNVEV (reference sequence). CDR3 region: CASSLLSPSGSREQYF. CDR3 DNA sequence: TGTGCCAGCAGTCTTTTATCGCCTAGCGGGAGTCGCGAGCAGTACTTC.

The rearrangement joins TRBV7-9 to TRBJ1-2; D unresolved. From germline, CDR1 is SEHNR and CDR2 FQNEAQ (reference sequence). The CDR3 spans 12 residues. Between the trimmed V and J ends, which lost 5 bases and 3 bases, there was a span of 7 bases. The chain's CDR3 is CASSHPHYGYTF. CDR3 nucleotides: TGTGCCAGCAGCCATCCCCACTATGGCTACACCTTC.

The rearrangement links TRBV11-3 to TRBJ2-1; D unclear. This CDR3 is 13 amino acids long. Deletions cut 1 base from V and 6 bases from J, with 7 bases between. The germline V gene encodes CDR1 SGHNT and CDR2 YENEEA. This chain's CDR3 is CASSLVSSNEQFF. In DNA, the CDR3 is TGTGCCAGCAGCTTAGTTAGCTCCAATGAGCAGTTCTTC.

The chain combines TRBV19 with TRBJ2-7; either TRBD1 or TRBD2 may supply D (5 bases each). V was clipped by 10 bases and J by 5 bases, with 21 bases between them. The CDR3 consists of 14 residues. Germline V gene data show CDR1 as LNHDA and CDR2 as SQIVND (reference sequence). CDR3 sequence: CAIPRGAGTNEQYF. CDR3 bases: TGTGCCATCCCAAGGGGTGCAGGGACCAACGAGCAGTACTTC. The full variable domain, completed using reference TRBV19 and TRBJ2-7, is DGGITQSPKYLFRKEGQNVTLSCEQNLNHDAMYWYRQDPGQGLRLIYYSQIVNDFQKGDIAEGYSVSREKKESFPLTVTSAQKNPTAFYLCAIPRGAGTNEQYFGPGTRLTVT.